Presented here are 16 T cell receptor beta chains from one specimen sequenced in a study of cytomegalovirus exposure and HLA in healthy donors. Profiled with immunoSEQ multiplex PCR; TCRdb holds only in-frame clones, not every one. The data contain 200,000 or so clones, about 79% of them singletons. Sequenced input: PBMCs. The receptors stem from a woman between 25 and 40 years old in good health and CMV-seropositive.

The CDR3: CASSLVRGKNNEQFF. CDR3 DNA: TGCGCCAGCAGCTTGGTGCGCGGGAAAAACAATGAGCAGTTCTTC. V is TRBV5-1 and J is TRBJ2-1, with D possibly matching TRBD2 (6 bases). Germline CDR1 SGHRS, CDR2 YFSETQ. Trimming took off 0 bases at V and 5 bases at J, with 12 bases between the two ends. The CDR3 extends over 15 amino acids.

The CDR3 sequence: CASSPLIASGYTGELFF. The DNA of the CDR3 is TGTGCCAGCTCACCACTGATTGCTAGCGGATACACCGGGGAGCTGTTTTTT. The chain joins TRBV18 to TRBJ2-2, with 7 bases lining up with TRBD2. J was trimmed by 3 bases and V by 1 base; bases with no gene match: 8. This CDR3 contains 17 residues. Germline-derived CDR1 and CDR2 are KGHSH and LQKENI.

This clone was detected once. The gene calls are TRBV2 and TRBJ2-5, with 7 bases aligning to TRBD2. Germline CDR1 and CDR2: SNHLY and FYNNEI. The ends lost 3 bases at V and 1 base at J; junction bases unmatched: 8. CDR3 length: 16 amino acids. The CDR3 coding sequence is TGTGCCAGCAGTGAGGGGAGGGGAGCCGGCCAAGAGACCCAGTACTTC. Its translation: CASSEGRGAGQETQYF.

The rearrangement joins TRBV28 to TRBJ1-1; a possible D gene is TRBD1 (6 bases). Germline CDR1 MDHEN, CDR2 SYDVKM. Trimming shortened V by 0 bases and J by 10 bases, and 6 bases separated the two germline ends. The CDR3 totals 11 residues. The CDR3 nucleotides are TGTGCCAGCAGTTTATGGGACAGAGCTTTCTTT. Translation gives CASSLWDRAFF. The full variable domain, with the rest looked up from reference TRBV28 and TRBJ1-1, is DVKVTQSSRYLVKRTGEKVFLECVQDMDHENMFWYRQDPGLGLRLIYFSYDVKMKEKGDIPEGYSVSREKKERFSLILESASTNQTSMYLCASSLWDRAFFGQGTRLTVV.

The chain employs TRBV5-1 and TRBJ1-2; D not certain. The CDR3 extends over 12 amino acids. Germline CDR1 is SGHRS and CDR2 is YFSETQ. Trimming cost V 2 bases and J 8 bases, with 10 bases left between them. Here the CDR3 reads CASSFAADGYTF. CDR3 DNA: TGCGCCAGCAGCTTTGCGGCAGACGGCTACACCTTC.

The chain uses TRBV11-2 and TRBJ2-3; D perhaps matches TRBD2 (5 bases). V was clipped by 1 base and J by 5 bases, with 13 bases between them. This CDR3 spans 15 amino acids. Germline V gene sequence: CDR1 SGHAT, CDR2 FQNNGV. Here the CDR3 DNA reads TGTGCCAGCAGCTTAGGTGGGAGCTTTGGAGATACGCAGTATTTT. Translation: CASSLGGSFGDTQYF.

The chain employs TRBV2 and TRBJ2-3; 14 bases are shared with TRBD2. Looked up from germline, CDR1 is SNHLY and CDR2 is FYNNEI. Losses at the gene ends were 5 bases for V and 5 bases for J; bases not matched to a gene: 6. The CDR3 totals 16 residues. CDR3 coding DNA: TGTGCCAGCAGTTCCAGACTAGCGGGAGGGAGAGATACGCAGTATTTT. Its protein product is CASSSRLAGGRDTQYF.

The chain combines TRBV2 with TRBJ2-1, with 7 nucleotides matching TRBD2. The CDR3 loop spans 17 amino acids. With 0 bases clipped from V and 5 bases from J, the junction kept 10 bases outside the gene matches. Germline V gene data show CDR1 as SNHLY and CDR2 as FYNNEI. This CDR3 reads CASSEASWREGNNEQFF. CDR3 nucleotides: TGTGCCAGCAGTGAAGCGTCTTGGAGGGAGGGGAACAATGAGCAGTTCTTC.

The chain uses TRBV11-2 and TRBJ2-2; 7 positions match TRBD1. V dropped 5 bases and J dropped 2; count of bases not matched to a gene: 14. The CDR3 has 18 amino acids. Germline V gives CDR1 SGHAT, CDR2 FQNNGV. CDR3 protein: CASSPNRDSRVNTGELFF. DNA of the CDR3: TGTGCCAGCAGCCCAAACCGGGACAGCAGAGTCAACACCGGGGAGCTGTTTTTT. The full variable domain, with the rest looked up from reference TRBV11-2 and TRBJ2-2, is EAGVAQSPRYKIIEKRQSVAFWCNPISGHATLYWYQQILGQGPKLLIQFQNNGVVDDSQLPKDRFSAERLKGVDSTLKIQPAKLEDSAVYLCASSPNRDSRVNTGELFFGEGSRLTVL.

This chain connects TRBV28 to TRBJ2-1, with 9 bases matching TRBD1. Germline assignment: CDR1 MDHEN and CDR2 SYDVKM. The CDR3 consists of 15 residues. After removal of 6 bases from V and 9 bases from J, the junction contained 12 bases not matched to a gene. CDR3: CASRKPGQGVIEQFF. CDR3 in DNA: TGTGCCAGCAGAAAACCGGGACAGGGTGTAATTGAGCAGTTCTTC.

The chain recombines TRBV27 with TRBJ2-1, with D hard to call. Trimming shortened V by 0 bases and J by 4 bases, and 7 bases separated the two germline ends. The germline CDR1 and CDR2 sequences are MNHEY and SMNVEV (reference sequence). CDR3 length: 14 residues. This CDR3 reads CASSLSFPYNEQFF. The CDR3 DNA reads as TGTGCCAGCAGTTTATCGTTCCCTTACAATGAGCAGTTCTTC.

The J gene is TRBJ1-5, the V gene TRBV6-1; 9 bases fit TRBD1. The CDR3 has 14 residues. Germline CDR1 and CDR2: MNHNS and SASEGT. J was trimmed by 5 bases and V by 5 bases; bases with no gene match: 4. CDR3 DNA sequence: TGTGCCAGCAGTTTGAACAGGGGGCATCAGCCCCAGCATTTT. This sequence encodes CASSLNRGHQPQHF.

This chain links TRBV6-5 with TRBJ1-1, with D unclear. CDR1 is MNHEY, CDR2 SVGAGI, per germline. V was shortened by 2 bases and J by 6 bases, with 10 bases between the two germline ends. The CDR3 is 13 amino acids. DNA of the CDR3: TGTGCCAGCAGTTACGGGCGTAGTTCTGAAGCTTTCTTT. This sequence encodes CASSYGRSSEAFF.

This chain uses TRBV10-2 with TRBJ2-7; TRBD1 is a possible D gene (6 bases). Germline CDR1 and CDR2: WSHSY and SAAADI. This CDR3 comprises 16 residues. The V end lost 0 bases, the J end lost 7 bases, and 19 bases lay between the germline ends. The CDR3 sequence is CASSESKGPGVQEQYF. CDR3 nucleotides: TGCGCCAGCAGTGAGTCGAAAGGCCCAGGGGTCCAGGAGCAGTACTTC.

The chain is built from TRBV11-2 and TRBJ2-2; 10 nucleotides agree with TRBD2. The CDR3 is made up of 19 amino acids. Germline V gene sequence: CDR1 SGHAT, CDR2 FQNNGV. J was trimmed by 4 bases and V by 5 bases; bases with no gene match: 16. The CDR3 nucleotides are TGTGCCAGCAGCACATTGCCGGGAGCGGGAGGGTTGAGCACCGGGGAGCTGTTTTTT. As protein: CASSTLPGAGGLSTGELFF. The full variable domain, in which reference TRBV11-2 and TRBJ2-2 provide the parts outside the CDR3, is EAGVAQSPRYKIIEKRQSVAFWCNPISGHATLYWYQQILGQGPKLLIQFQNNGVVDDSQLPKDRFSAERLKGVDSTLKIQPAKLEDSAVYLCASSTLPGAGGLSTGELFFGEGSRLTVL.

V and J are TRBV6-1 and TRBJ2-1; no firm D call. Trimming took off 1 base at V and 8 bases at J, with 18 bases between the two ends. This CDR3 has 16 residues. Looked up from germline, CDR1 is MNHNS and CDR2 is SASEGT. The CDR3 sequence is CASSEGGYWSVYEQFF. Written as DNA, the CDR3 is TGTGCCAGCAGTGAAGGAGGTTACTGGAGTGTCTATGAGCAGTTCTTC.